The 12 T cell receptor beta chains presented below share a single source sample, sequenced in a study of shared clonotypes between healthy human individuals. TCRdb's copy holds only in-frame clones and misses some; the assay was immunoSEQ multiplex PCR. The profile shows about 1 million clones, roughly 80% of them singletons. Sequencing used memory CD4+ T cells sorted from blood. The sample's subset: CD45RA-negative fraction. These receptors originate from a man aged 18 to 29 in good health.

This clone was counted once. V is TRBV11-2 and J is TRBJ2-5; unclear D gene. CDR3 length: 13 amino acids. Per the germline V gene, CDR1 is SGHAT and CDR2 is FQNNGV. Trimming removed 3 bases at V and 1 base at J, with 6 bases between. CDR3 nucleotide sequence: TGTGCCAGCAGCTTCACCGTCCAAGAGACCCAGTACTTC. Translated: CASSFTVQETQYF.

The rearrangement links TRBV7-9 to TRBJ2-7; D might be TRBD1 (5 bases). Germline V gene lookup returns CDR1 SEHNR and CDR2 FQNEAQ (reference sequence). The CDR3 has 18 amino acids. V lost 1 base to trimming and J lost 0 bases, with 19 bases between them. This CDR3 reads CASSLEGWQHFISYEQYF. In nucleotides, the CDR3 is TGTGCCAGCAGCTTAGAGGGGTGGCAGCACTTCATCTCCTACGAGCAGTACTTC.

In DNA form, the CDR3 reads TGCGCCAGCAGCGCAGGGACAGACAATCAGCCCCAGCATTTT. Translating gives CASSAGTDNQPQHF. The genes are TRBV5-1 and TRBJ1-5, with 7 bases identical to TRBD1. The germline V gene has CDR1 SGHRS and CDR2 YFSETQ. This CDR3 has 14 residues. V was clipped by 4 bases and J by 3 bases; unmatched bases: 4.

This chain's CDR3 is CASSNSNTATNEKLFF. The DNA of the CDR3 is TGTGCCAGTAGTAACTCAAACACGGCGACTAATGAAAAACTGTTTTTT. The chain combines TRBV19 with TRBJ1-4; D gene uncertain. The CDR3 has 16 amino acids. The germline V and J ends were trimmed by 4 bases and 2 bases, with 14 bases remaining between them. In germline, CDR1 is LNHDA, CDR2 SQIVND (reference sequence).

The rearrangement uses TRBV7-9 and TRBJ1-1; no reliable D call. This CDR3 has 14 amino acids. Germline values: CDR1 SEHNR, CDR2 FQNEAQ (reference sequence). Trimming took 2 bases from V and 1 from J, leaving 8 bases between them. The CDR3 sequence is CASSLSPGNTEAFF. The DNA for the CDR3 is TGTGCCAGCAGCTTATCCCCAGGGAACACTGAAGCTTTCTTT. Full variable domain (outside the CDR3, taken from reference TRBV7-9 and TRBJ1-1): DTGVSQNPRHKITKRGQNVTFRCDPISEHNRLYWYRQTLGQGPEFLTYFQNEAQLEKSRLLSDRFSAERPKGSFSTLEIQRTEQGDSAMYLCASSLSPGNTEAFFGQGTRLTVV.

The V gene is TRBV6-5, the J gene TRBJ2-7; possibly TRBD1 for D (5 bases). CDR1 and CDR2 from the germline V gene are MNHEY and SVGAGI. There are 15 residues in the CDR3. Trimming took 4 bases from V and 2 from J, leaving 15 bases between them. The CDR3 sequence is CASSLGALTAYEQYF. The CDR3 DNA follows: TGTGCCAGCAGTTTAGGGGCACTCACCGCCTACGAGCAGTACTTC.

The V and J genes are TRBV9 and TRBJ1-4; D not resolved. The germline V and J ends were trimmed by 1 base and 10 bases, with 20 bases remaining between them. Germline lookup yields CDR1 SGDLS and CDR2 YYNGEE. This CDR3 contains 16 residues. The CDR3 reads CASSVSQNPKNSKLFF. Written as DNA, the CDR3 is TGTGCCAGCAGCGTATCACAAAACCCAAAGAATTCAAAACTGTTTTTT.

The chain links TRBV6-6 to TRBJ1-2; D is possibly TRBD1 (5 bases). CDR3 length: 13 residues. CDR1 and CDR2 from the germline V gene are MNHNY and SVGAGI (reference sequence). V lost 7 bases, J lost 5 bases, and 14 bases lay in between. The CDR3, as DNA: TGTGCCAGCAACGGGATAGGGGAATATGGCTACACCTTC. The encoded protein is CASNGIGEYGYTF.

Worth noting for this clone: Other nucleotide sequences from this sample produce the same CDR3. This chain connects TRBV10-3 to TRBJ1-3; D is unclear. The CDR3 is 12 residues long. The ends were cut back, 4 bases at V and 1 base at J, with 2 bases in the middle. Germline V gene data show CDR1 as ENHRY and CDR2 as SYGVKD. The CDR3 loop reads CAISGSGNTIYF. CDR3 coding DNA: TGTGCCATCAGTGGTTCTGGAAACACCATATATTTT.

The CDR3 DNA reads as TGTGCCAGCAGCGTAGACAGCGGGAGCCACCTAGAGACCCAGTACTTC. Translation: CASSVDSGSHLETQYF. The chain has TRBV9 and TRBJ2-5; 8 nucleotides align to TRBD2. The germline V gene has CDR1 SGDLS and CDR2 YYNGEE. The V gene end was trimmed by 0 bases and the J gene end by 4 bases; junction bases not matched to a gene: 8. The CDR3 loop spans 16 amino acids.

This clone was seen more than once but under ten times. This rearrangement joins TRBV6-1 to TRBJ1-6; D is unclear. This CDR3 has 12 amino acids. Trimming left V 8 bases short and J 10 bases short, with 12 bases between. The germline V gene encodes CDR1 MNHNS and CDR2 SASEGT. The CDR3 sequence is CASLVPWSPLHF. The CDR3 DNA follows: TGTGCCAGCTTGGTCCCTTGGTCACCCCTCCACTTT.

The count of this clone is one. A read error may be the cause here, since a much bigger clone is one base away. The chain uses TRBV11-2 and TRBJ1-1; 7 nucleotides match TRBD1. V lost 0 bases to trimming and J lost 4 bases; unmatched junction nucleotides: 2. In germline, CDR1 is SGHAT, CDR2 FQNNGV. The CDR3 extends over 14 amino acids. The CDR3 region is CASSLEGGLTEAFF. CDR3 nucleotides: TGTGCCAGCAGCTTAGAAGGGGGCCTCACTGAAGCTTTCTTT.